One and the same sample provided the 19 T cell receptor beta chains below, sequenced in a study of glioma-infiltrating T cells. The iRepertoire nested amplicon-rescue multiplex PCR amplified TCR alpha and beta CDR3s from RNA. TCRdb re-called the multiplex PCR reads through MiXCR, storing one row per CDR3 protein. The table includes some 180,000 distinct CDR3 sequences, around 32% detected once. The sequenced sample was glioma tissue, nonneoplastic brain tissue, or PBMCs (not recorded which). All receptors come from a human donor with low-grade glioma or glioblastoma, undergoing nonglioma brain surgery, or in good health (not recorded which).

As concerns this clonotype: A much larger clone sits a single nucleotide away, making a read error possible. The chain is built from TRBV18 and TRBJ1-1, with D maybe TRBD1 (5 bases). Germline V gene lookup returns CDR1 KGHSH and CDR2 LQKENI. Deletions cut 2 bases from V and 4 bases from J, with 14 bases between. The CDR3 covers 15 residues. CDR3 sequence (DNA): TGTGCCAGCTCACCATATGCCAGGGAGAGCACTGAAGCTTTCTTT. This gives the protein CASSPYARESTEAFF.

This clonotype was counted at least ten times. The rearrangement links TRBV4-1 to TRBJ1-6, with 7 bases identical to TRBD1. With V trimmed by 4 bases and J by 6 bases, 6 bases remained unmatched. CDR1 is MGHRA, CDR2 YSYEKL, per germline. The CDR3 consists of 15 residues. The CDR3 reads CASSPGQATNSPLHF. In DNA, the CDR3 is TGCGCCAGCAGCCCAGGACAGGCTACTAATTCACCCCTCCACTTT.

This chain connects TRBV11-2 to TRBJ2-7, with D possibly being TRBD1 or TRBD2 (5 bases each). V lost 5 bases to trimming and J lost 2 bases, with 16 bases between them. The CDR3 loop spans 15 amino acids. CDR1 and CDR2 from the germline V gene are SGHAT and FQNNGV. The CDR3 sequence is CASSPGSSGPYEQYF. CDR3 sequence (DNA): TGTGCCAGCAGCCCTGGGTCCTCGGGACCCTACGAGCAGTACTTC.

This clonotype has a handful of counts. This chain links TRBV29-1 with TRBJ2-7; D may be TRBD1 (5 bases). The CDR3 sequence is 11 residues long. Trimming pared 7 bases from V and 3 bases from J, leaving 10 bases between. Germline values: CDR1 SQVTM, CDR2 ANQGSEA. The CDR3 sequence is CSALTGYEQYF. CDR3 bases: TGCAGCGCCTTAACAGGCTACGAGCAGTACTTC.

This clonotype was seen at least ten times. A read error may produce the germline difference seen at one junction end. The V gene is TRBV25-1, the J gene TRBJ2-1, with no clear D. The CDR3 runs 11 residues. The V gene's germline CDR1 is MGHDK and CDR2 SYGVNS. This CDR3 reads CASSESVVLLF. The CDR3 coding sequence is TGTGCCAGCAGTGAATCAGTAGTACTGCTCTTC.

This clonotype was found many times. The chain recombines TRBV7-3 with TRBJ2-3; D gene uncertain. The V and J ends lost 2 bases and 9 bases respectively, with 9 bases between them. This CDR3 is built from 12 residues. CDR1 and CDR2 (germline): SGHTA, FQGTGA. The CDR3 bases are TGTGCCAGCAGCTTAGAAGGGAAAACGCAGTATTTT. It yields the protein CASSLEGKTQYF. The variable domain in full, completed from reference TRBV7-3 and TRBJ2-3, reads GAGVSQTPSNKVTEKGKYVELRCDPISGHTALYWYRQSLGQGPEFLIYFQGTGAADDSGLPNDRFFAVRPEGSVSTLKIQRTERGDSAVYLCASSLEGKTQYFGPGTRLTVL.

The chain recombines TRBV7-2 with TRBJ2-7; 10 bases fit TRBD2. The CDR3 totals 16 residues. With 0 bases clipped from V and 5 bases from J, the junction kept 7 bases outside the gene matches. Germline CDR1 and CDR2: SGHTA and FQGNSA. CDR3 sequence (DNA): TGTGCCAGCAGCTTAGCGACTCTAGCGGGAGTAAACGAGCAGTACTTC. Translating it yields CASSLATLAGVNEQYF.

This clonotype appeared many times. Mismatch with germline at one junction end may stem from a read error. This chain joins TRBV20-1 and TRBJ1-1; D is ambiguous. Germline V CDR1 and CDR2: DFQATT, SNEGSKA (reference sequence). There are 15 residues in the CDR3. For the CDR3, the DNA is TGCAGTGCTGGAGATGGGTCGGGGATAGGCACTGAAGCTTTCTTT. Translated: CSAGDGSGIGTEAFF.

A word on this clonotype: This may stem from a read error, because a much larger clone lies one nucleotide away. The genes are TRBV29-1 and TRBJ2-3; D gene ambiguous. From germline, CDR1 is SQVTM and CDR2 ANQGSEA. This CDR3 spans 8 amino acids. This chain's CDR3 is CMGDTQYF. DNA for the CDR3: TGCATGGGGGATACGCAGTATTTT.

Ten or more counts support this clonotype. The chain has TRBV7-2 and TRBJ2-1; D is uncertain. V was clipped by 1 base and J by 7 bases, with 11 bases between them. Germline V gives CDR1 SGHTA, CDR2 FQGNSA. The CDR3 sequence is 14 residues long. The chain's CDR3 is CASSLGRQRNEQFF. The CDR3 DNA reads TGTGCCAGCAGCTTAGGGCGGCAGAGAAATGAGCAGTTCTTC.

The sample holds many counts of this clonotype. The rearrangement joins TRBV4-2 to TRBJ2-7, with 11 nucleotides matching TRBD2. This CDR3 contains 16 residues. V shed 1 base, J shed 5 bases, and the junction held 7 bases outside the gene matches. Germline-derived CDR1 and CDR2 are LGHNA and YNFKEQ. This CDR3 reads CASSQATSGSPHEQYF. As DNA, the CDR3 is TGTGCCAGCAGCCAAGCAACTAGCGGGAGTCCCCACGAGCAGTACTTC.

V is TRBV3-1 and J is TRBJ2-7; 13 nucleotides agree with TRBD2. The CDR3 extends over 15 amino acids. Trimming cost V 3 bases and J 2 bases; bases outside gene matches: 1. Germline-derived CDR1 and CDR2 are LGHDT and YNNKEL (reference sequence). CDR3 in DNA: TGTGCCAGCAGCCACACTAGCGGGAGGGCCTACGAGCAGTACTTC. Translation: CASSHTSGRAYEQYF.

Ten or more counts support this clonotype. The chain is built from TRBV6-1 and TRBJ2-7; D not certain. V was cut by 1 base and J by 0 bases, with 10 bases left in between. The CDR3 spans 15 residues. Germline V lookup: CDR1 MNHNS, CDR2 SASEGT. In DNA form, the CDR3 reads TGTGCCAGCAGTGAAGGGCGAATCCTCTCCTACGAGCAGTACTTC. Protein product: CASSEGRILSYEQYF.

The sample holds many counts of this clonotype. The CDR3 bases are TGCAGTGCACTCGACTTACTAGCGGGAGGAGGGGAGCAGTACTTC. Translating it yields CSALDLLAGGGEQYF. V gene TRBV20-1 combines with J gene TRBJ2-7; 12 bases match TRBD2. Looked up from germline, CDR1 is DFQATT and CDR2 is SNEGSKA (reference sequence). The CDR3 sequence is 15 residues long. V lost 6 bases, J lost 7 bases, and 13 bases stayed unmatched.

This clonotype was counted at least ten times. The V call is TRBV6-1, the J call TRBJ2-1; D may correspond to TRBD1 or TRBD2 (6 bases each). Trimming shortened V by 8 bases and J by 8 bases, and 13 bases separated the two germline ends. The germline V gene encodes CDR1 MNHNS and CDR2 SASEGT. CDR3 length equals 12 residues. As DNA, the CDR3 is TGTGCCAGCGGGTCTCGGGGGCATGAGCAGTTCTTC. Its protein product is CASGSRGHEQFF.

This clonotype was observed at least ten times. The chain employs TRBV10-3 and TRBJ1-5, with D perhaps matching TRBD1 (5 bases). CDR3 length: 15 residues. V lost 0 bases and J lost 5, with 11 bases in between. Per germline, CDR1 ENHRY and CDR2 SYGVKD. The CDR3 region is CAISESGDSYQPQHF. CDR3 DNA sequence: TGTGCCATCAGTGAGTCGGGGGACTCGTATCAGCCCCAGCATTTT.

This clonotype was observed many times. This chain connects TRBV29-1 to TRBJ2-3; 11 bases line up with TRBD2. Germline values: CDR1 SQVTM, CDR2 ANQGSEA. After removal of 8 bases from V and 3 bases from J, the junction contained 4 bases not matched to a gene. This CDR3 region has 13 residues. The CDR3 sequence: CSSGTSGTDTQYF. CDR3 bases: TGCAGCTCCGGGACTAGCGGTACAGATACGCAGTATTTT.

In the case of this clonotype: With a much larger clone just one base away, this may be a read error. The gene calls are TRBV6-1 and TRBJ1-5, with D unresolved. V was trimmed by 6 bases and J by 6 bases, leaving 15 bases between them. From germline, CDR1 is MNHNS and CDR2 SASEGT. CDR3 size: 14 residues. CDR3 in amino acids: CASSSLGGPQPQHF. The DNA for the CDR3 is TGTGCCAGCAGCTCGTTGGGCGGACCTCAGCCCCAGCATTTT.

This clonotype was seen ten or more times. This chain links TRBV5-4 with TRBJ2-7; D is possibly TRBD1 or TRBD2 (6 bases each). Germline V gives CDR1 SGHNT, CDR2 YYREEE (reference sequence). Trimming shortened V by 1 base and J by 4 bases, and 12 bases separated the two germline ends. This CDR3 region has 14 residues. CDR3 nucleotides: TGTGCCAGCAGCTTGAGGGGGGCCGGATACGAGCAGTACTTC. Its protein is CASSLRGAGYEQYF.